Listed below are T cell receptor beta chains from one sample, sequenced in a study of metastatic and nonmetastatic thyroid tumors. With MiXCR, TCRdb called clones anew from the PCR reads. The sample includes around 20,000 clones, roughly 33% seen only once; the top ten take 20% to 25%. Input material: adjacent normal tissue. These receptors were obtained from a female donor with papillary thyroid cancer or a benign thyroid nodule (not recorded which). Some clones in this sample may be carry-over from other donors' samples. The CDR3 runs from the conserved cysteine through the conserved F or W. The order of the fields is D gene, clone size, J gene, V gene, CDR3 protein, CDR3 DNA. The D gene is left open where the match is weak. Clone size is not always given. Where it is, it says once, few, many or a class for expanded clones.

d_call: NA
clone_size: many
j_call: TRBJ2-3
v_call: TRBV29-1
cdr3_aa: CSVDGGDSRGDTQYF
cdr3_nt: TGCAGCGTTGATGGGGGAGACTCTCGAGGAGATACGCAGTATTTT

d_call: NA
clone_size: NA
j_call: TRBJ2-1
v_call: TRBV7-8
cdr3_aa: CASSEVGDYNEQFF
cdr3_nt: TGTGCCAGCAGCGAGGTAGGGGACTACAATGAGCAGTTCTTC

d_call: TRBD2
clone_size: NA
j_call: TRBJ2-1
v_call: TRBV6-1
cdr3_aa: CASSAGTSGNNEQFF
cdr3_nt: TGTGCCAGCAGTGCCGGGACTAGCGGAAACAATGAGCAGTTCTTC

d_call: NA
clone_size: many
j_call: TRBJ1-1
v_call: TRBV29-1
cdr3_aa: CSADGVTEAFF
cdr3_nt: TGCAGCGCAGATGGGGTCACTGAAGCTTTCTTT

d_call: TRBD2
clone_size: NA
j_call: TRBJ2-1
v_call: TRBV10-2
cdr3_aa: CASMPSGRTYNEQFF
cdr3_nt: TGCGCCAGCATGCCCAGCGGGAGGACATACAATGAGCAGTTCTTC

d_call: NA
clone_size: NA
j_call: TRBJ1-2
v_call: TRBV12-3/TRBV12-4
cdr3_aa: CASSRDGNYGYTF
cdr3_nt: TGTGCCAGCAGTCGGGACGGAAACTATGGCTACACCTTC

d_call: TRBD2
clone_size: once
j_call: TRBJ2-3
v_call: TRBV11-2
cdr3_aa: CASSRTSGSKSDTQYF
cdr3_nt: TGTGCCAGCAGCAGAACTAGCGGGAGTAAATCAGATACGCAGTATTTT

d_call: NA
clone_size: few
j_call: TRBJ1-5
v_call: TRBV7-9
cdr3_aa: CASSLDQQPQHF
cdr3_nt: TGTGCCAGCAGCTTAGACCAACAGCCCCAGCATTTT

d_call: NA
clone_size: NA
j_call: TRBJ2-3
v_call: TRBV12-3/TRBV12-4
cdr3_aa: CASTQLSRGGKDTQYF
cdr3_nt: TGTGCCAGCACTCAACTCTCGAGGGGGGGCAAAGATACGCAGTATTTT

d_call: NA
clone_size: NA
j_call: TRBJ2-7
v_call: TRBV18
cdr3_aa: CASSPERSSYEQYF
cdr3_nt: TGTGCCAGCTCACCAGAACGGAGCTCCTACGAGCAGTACTTC

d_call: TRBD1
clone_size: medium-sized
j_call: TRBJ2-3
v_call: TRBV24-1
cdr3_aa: CATSDPGTVADTQYF
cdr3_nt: TGTGCCACCAGTGATCCCGGGACAGTGGCAGATACGCAGTATTTT

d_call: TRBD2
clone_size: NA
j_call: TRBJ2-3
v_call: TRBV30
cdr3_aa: CAWSVGVGGWRYF
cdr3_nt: TGTGCCTGGAGTGTTGGGGTCGGGGGGTGGAGGTATTTT

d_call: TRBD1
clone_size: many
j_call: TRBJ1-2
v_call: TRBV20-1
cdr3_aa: CSATTGANYGYTF
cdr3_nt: TGCAGTGCTACCACAGGGGCTAACTATGGCTACACCTTC

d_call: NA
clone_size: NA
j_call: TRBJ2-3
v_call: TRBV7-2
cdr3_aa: CASSLAAGSTDTQYF
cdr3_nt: TGTGCCAGCAGCTTAGCGGCGGGAAGCACAGATACGCAGTATTTT

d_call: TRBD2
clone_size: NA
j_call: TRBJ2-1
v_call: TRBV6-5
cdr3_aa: CASSPGLAGVRGWSYNEQFF
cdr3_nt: TGTGCCAGCAGTCCGGGACTAGCGGGAGTGAGGGGCTGGTCCTACAATGAGCAGTTCTTC

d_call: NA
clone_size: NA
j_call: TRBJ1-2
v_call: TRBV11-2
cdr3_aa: CASSFGRAYGYTF
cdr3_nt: TGTGCCAGCAGCTTTGGCAGGGCCTATGGCTACACCTTC

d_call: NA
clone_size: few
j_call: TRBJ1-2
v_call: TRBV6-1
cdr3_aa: CAVSREGNYGYTF
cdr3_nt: TGTGCCGTTTCCCGGGAGGGTAACTATGGCTACACCTTC

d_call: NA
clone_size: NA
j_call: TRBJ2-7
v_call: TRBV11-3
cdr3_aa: CASSRFYEQYF
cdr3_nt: TGTGCCAGCAGCAGGTTTTACGAGCAGTACTTC

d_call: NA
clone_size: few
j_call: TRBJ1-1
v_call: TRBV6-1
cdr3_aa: CASRNPGTEAFF
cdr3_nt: TGTGCCAGCAGGAATCCGGGAACTGAAGCTTTCTTT

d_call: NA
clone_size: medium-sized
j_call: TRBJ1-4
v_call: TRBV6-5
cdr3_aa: CASSYSRRSGEKLFF
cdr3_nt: TGTGCCAGCAGTTACTCGAGGAGGTCTGGTGAAAAACTGTTTTTT